The present entry profiles one TCR beta chain with its context. Its antigen is not identified. This specimen belongs to a study of T cell repertoires in cytomegalovirus infection. On the study more broadly: Through public TCR beta signatures, both CMV infection and matching HLA type were indicated. Study-wide points: Adding up the frequency of public TCR beta families identified people who carried CMV plus the relevant HLA.

The CDR3 has 16 residues. The germline V and J ends were trimmed by 7 bases and 0 bases, with 13 bases remaining between them. Germline-derived CDR1 and CDR2 are MDHEN and SYDVKM. TCRdb reprocessed the reads with MiXCR, giving one entry per CDR3 protein. Of approximately 1,000,000 distinct CDR3 sequences detected, roughly 30% appear once; the ten largest clones hold around an eighth. The sequences come from cultured CD8+ T cells from PBMCs, collected from culture after CMV antigen stimulation. The clonotype comes from a human donor in good health (CMV status not recorded). Some clones in this sample may be carry-over from other donors' samples. The chain has TRBV28 and TRBJ1-6; D gene unclear. CDR3 DNA sequence: TGTGCCAGCACCTTGTTAGTGAGCTCCTATAATTCACCCCTCCACTTT. Encoded protein: CASTLLVSSYNSPLHF.